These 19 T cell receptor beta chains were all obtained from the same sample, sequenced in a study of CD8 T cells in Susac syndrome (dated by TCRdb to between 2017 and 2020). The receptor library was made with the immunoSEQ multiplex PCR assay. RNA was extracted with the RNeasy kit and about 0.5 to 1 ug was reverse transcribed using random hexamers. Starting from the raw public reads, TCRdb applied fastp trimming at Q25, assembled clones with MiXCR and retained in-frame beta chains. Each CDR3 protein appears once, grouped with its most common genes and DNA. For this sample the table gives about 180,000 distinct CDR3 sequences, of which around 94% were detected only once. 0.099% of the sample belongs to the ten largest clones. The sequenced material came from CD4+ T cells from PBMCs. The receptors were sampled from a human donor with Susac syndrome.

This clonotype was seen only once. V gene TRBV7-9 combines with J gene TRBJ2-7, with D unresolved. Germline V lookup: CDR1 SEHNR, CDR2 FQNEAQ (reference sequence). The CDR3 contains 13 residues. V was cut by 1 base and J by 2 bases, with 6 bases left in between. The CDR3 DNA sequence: TGTGCCAGCAGCTTAGAAGCGCCCTACGAGCAGTACTTC. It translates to CASSLEAPYEQYF.

CDR3 loop: CASSPGGGFGNQPQHF. CDR3 nucleotides: TGTGCCAGCTCACCAGGGGGAGGCTTCGGCAATCAGCCCCAGCATTTT. The chain employs TRBV18 and TRBJ1-5; D possibly corresponds to TRBD1 (5 bases). The length of the CDR3 is 16 residues. Per germline, CDR1 KGHSH and CDR2 LQKENI. V was pared by 2 bases and J by 2 bases, with 13 bases between.

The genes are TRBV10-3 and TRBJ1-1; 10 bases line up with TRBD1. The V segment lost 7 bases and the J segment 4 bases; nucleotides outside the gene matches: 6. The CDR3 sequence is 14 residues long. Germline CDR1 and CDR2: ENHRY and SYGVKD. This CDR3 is CAITSDRGSTEAFF. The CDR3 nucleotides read TGTGCCATCACCTCGGACAGGGGGAGCACTGAAGCTTTCTTT.

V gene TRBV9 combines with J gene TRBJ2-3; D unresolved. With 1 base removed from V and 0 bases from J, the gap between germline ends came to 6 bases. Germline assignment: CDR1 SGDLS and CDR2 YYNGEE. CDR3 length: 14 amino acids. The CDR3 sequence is CASSVSTSTDTQYF. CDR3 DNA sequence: TGTGCCAGCAGCGTAAGCACTAGCACAGATACGCAGTATTTT.

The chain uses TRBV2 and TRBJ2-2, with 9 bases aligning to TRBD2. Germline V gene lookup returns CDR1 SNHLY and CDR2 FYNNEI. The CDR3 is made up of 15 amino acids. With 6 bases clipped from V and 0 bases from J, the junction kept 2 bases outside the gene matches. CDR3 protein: CASSRLAANTGELFF. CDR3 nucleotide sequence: TGTGCCAGCAGCCGACTAGCGGCGAACACCGGGGAGCTGTTTTTT.

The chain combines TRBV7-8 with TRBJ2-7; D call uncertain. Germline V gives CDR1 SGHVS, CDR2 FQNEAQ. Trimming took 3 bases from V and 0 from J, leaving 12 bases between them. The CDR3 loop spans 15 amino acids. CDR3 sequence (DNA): TGTGCCAGCAGCTTTTTGGGGAAAAGCTCCTACGAGCAGTACTTC. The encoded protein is CASSFLGKSSYEQYF.

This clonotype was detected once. This CDR3 is CASSLGTLLIAGRDEQYF. The CDR3 DNA is TGTGCCAGCAGCTTAGGGACCCTTCTAATAGCGGGAAGGGACGAGCAGTACTTC. The chain joins TRBV13 to TRBJ2-7; 8 bases line up with TRBD2. V trimming: 0 bases; J trimming: 5 bases; junction bases outside the gene matches: 15. CDR1 is PRHDT and CDR2 is FYEKMQ in the germline V gene (reference sequence). The CDR3 spans 18 residues. Supplemented by reference TRBV13 and TRBJ2-7, the full variable domain reads AAGVIQSPRHLIKEKRETATLKCYPIPRHDTVYWYQQGPGQDPQFLISFYEKMQSDKGSIPDRFSAQQFSDYHSELNMSSLELGDSALYFCASSLGTLLIAGRDEQYFGPGTRLTVT.

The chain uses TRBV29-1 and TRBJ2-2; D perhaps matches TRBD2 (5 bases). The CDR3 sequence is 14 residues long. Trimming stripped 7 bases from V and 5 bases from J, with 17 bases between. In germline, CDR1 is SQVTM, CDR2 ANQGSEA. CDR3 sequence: CSAAAAGNTGELFF. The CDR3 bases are TGCAGCGCCGCTGCGGCCGGGAATACCGGGGAGCTGTTTTTT.

The CDR3 loop reads CASSEGGNTEAFF. The DNA of the CDR3 is TGCGCCAGCAGTGAGGGGGGGAACACTGAAGCTTTCTTT. The V gene is TRBV10-2, the J gene TRBJ1-1; TRBD1 is a possible D gene (5 bases). The CDR3 length is 13 residues. The germline V and J ends were trimmed by 2 bases and 1 base, with 5 bases remaining between them. The germline gives CDR1 WSHSY, CDR2 SAAADI.

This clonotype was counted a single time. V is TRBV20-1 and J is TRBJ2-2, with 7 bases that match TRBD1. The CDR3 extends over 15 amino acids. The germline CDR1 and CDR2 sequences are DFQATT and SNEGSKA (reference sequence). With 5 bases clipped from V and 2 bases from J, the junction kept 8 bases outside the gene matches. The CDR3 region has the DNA TGCAGTGCTCCCGGGACAGCCCTAAACACCGGGGAGCTGTTTTTT. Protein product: CSAPGTALNTGELFF.

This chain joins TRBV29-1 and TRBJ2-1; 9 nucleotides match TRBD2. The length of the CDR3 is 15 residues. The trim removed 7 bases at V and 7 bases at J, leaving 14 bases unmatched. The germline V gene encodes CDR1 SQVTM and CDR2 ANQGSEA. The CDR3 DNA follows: TGCAGCGGTGAGTCCGGGACTAGCTCCCTAAATGAGCAGTTCTTC. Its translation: CSGESGTSSLNEQFF.

The CDR3 loop is CAYKGLADNEQFF. The CDR3 coding sequence is TGTGCCTATAAGGGACTAGCGGACAATGAGCAGTTCTTC. The chain couples TRBV28 to TRBJ2-1, with 11 bases aligning to TRBD2. CDR3 size: 13 residues. Unmatched junction bases numbered 5, after V lost 11 bases and J lost 5 bases. The germline V gene has CDR1 MDHEN and CDR2 SYDVKM. Looking up the rest from reference TRBV28 and TRBJ2-1 gives the full variable domain: DVKVTQSSRYLVKRTGEKVFLECVQDMDHENMFWYRQDPGLGLRLIYFSYDVKMKEKGDIPEGYSVSREKKERFSLILESASTNQTSMYLCAYKGLADNEQFFGPGTRLTVL.

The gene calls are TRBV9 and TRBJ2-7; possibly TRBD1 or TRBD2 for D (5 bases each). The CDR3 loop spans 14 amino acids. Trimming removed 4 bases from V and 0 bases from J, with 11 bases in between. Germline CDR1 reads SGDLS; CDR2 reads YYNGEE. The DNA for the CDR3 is TGTGCCAGCAGCTCACGGGACCGCTCCTACGAGCAGTACTTC. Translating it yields CASSSRDRSYEQYF.

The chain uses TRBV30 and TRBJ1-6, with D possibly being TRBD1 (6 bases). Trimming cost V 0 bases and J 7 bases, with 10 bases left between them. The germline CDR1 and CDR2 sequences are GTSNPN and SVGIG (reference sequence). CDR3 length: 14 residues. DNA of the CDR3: TGTGCCTGGAGTGTGGGGGCCGACAATTCACCCCTCCACTTT. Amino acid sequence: CAWSVGADNSPLHF. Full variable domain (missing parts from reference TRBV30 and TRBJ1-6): SQTIHQWPATLVQPVGSPLSLECTVEGTSNPNLYWYRQAAGRGLQLLFYSVGIGQISSEVPQNLSASRPQDRQFILSSKKLLLSDSGFYLCAWSVGADNSPLHFGNGTRLTVT.

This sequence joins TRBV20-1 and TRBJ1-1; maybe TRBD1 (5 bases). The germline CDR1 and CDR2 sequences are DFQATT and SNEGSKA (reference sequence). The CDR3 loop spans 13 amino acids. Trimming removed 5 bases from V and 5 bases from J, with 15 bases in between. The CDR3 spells CSACRGVGTEAFF. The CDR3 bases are TGCAGTGCTTGTCGGGGGGTTGGGACTGAAGCTTTCTTT.

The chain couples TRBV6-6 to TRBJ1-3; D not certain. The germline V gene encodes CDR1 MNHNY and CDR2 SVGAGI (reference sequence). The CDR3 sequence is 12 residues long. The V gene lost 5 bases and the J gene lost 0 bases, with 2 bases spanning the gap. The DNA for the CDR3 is TGTGCCAGCAGTGCCTCTGGAAACACCATATATTTT. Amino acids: CASSASGNTIYF.

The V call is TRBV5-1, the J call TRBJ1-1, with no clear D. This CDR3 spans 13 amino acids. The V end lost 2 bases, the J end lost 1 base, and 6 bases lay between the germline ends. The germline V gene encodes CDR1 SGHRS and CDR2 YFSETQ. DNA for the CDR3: TGCGCCAGCAGCTTTTCACGGAACACTGAAGCTTTCTTT. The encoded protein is CASSFSRNTEAFF.

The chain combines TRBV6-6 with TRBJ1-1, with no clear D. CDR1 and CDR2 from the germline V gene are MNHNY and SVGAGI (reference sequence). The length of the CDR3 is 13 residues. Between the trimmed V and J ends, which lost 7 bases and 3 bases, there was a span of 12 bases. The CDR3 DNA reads TGTGCCAGCATCTACAACCCGGACACTGAAGCTTTCTTT. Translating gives CASIYNPDTEAFF.

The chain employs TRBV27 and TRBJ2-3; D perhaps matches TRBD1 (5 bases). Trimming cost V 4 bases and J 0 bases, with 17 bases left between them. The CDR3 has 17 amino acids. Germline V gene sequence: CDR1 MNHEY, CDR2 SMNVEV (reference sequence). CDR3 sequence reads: CASSWRLGRRSTDTQYF. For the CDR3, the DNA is TGTGCCAGCAGTTGGCGGTTGGGGCGGAGAAGCACAGATACGCAGTATTTT.